This TCR beta chain comes out of a study of regulatory T cells in long-lasting Graves disease (dated by TCRdb to 2020 to 2023). Regarding the complete study: Newly diagnosed Graves' disease patients had taken antithyroid drugs for less than 3 months. Peripheral blood TCR sequencing and RNA sequencing compared persistent Graves' disease patients with newly diagnosed Graves' disease patients. The study was conducted in China and was registered as a clinical trial. A total of roughly 33 samples were covered by TCR sequencing, comprising some 13 persistent and about 20 newly diagnosed Graves' disease patients. What the research found in general, with its limitations: Persistent patients shared more public clonotypes among themselves (more than 2,500) than newly diagnosed patients did (about 970). Only peripheral blood was studied, because thyroid tissue, the primary lesion, was inaccessible. As a limitation, the authors acknowledged that the small sample size may reduce accuracy. Sequencing and analysis were restricted to the TCR beta chain. Persistent disease showed preferential use of TRBV28, TRBJ1-2 and TRBJ2-5, whereas newly diagnosed disease favored TRBV20-1 and TRBJ2-1. Persistent Graves' disease patients showed lower TCR Shannon entropy and fewer highly expanded clones than newly diagnosed patients, suggesting clonal expansion.

The time point label, read with the paper, signifies: newly diagnosed GD, antithyroid drugs for less than 3 months. For both TCR sequencing and RNA sequencing, RNA was extracted from PBMCs in TRIzol. The diagnosis of Graves' disease followed American Thyroid Association guidelines. Patients were recruited from an endocrinology department in Xi'an, China. From each patient, 7.5 to 10 milliliters of peripheral blood was collected into an EDTA anticoagulant tube. Ficoll Paque Plus density gradient separation was used to isolate PBMCs, and no further T cell sorting was performed. An Agilent 2100 Bioanalyzer and agarose gel were used to assess RNA quality, and a NanoDrop 2000 was used to measure RNA concentration. This clonotype was seen many times. Its antigen target is currently unknown. Per-base qualities were not stored, and no clone one base away is much larger. According to the germline V gene, CDR1 reads SGHDT and CDR2 reads YYEEEE. V is clipped by 1 base and J by 0 bases, and the sequence between their germline boundaries is 13 bases long. The CDR3, cysteine through phenylalanine, is 16 amino acids long. The only DNA kept is the CDR3, 48 bases in frame from the first base.

The library was prepared using multiplex PCR. TCRdb names Illumina HiSeq 4000 as the instrument used. iRepertoire HTBI primers and Arm-PCR amplification of CDR3 regions were used to construct TCR beta libraries. Gel purification was performed on PCR products prior to sequencing. Processing in the source paper ran as follows. Gene usage analysis of CDR3 amino acid clonotypes used the approximately 56 TRBV and fewer than 15 TRBJ segments found across samples. COPE and FqMerger were used to merge filtered high-quality paired reads into contigs. BLAST was used to align contigs to IMGT TRBV, TRBD and TRBJ reference genes, and CDR3 was defined according to IMGT. Highly expanded clones were defined as clonotypes with a frequency above 0.1%. Repertoire diversity was measured by Shannon entropy, and V-J evenness by the Gini coefficient. Clonotypes shared by more than one individual were considered public. TCRdb trimmed public reads at Q25 via fastp, called clones via MiXCR and kept in-frame beta chains. Duplicate CDR3 protein sequences are folded into a single record with the most common DNA and genes. These V and J calls derive from TCRdb rather than the authors' analysis. The sample has 350,000 to 450,000 distinct CDR3 sequences on record, 15% of them singletons. Approximately 7.6% of the sample lies in the top ten.

The same data also contributed to another study, on T cells in Graves' hyperthyroidism and ophthalmopathy. The second paper states: Stable Graves' hyperthyroidism was defined as no progression to ophthalmopathy during 18 months of follow-up. Hyperthyroidism patients were newly diagnosed, had a disease duration of under 2 months, and were aged 18 to 65 years. Patients with uncontrolled infections, other autoimmune diseases, pregnancy or lactation were excluded. Diagnoses were established on the basis of clinical symptoms, serum thyroxine and TRAb, thyroid ultrasound, and orbital computed tomography. The TCR CDR3 was subjected to a first round of RT-PCR using the HTBI primer set and the Qiagen OneStep RT-PCR kit. Most expanded thyroid clonotypes (frequency above 0.001) were also detected in blood, suggesting blood repertoires may reflect thyroid immune responses. A model built on a 13 V-J signature distinguished ophthalmopathy from stable hyperthyroidism, reaching roughly 88% sensitivity and about 81% specificity in cross-validation and 80%/75% in testing. During validation, the model predicted progression to ophthalmopathy a median of approximately 6.5 months ahead of onset, with almost 71% sensitivity and 72% to 85% specificity. To identify distinguishing TCR V-J signatures, a discovery cohort of around 100 patients was used, comprising some 45 with Graves' ophthalmopathy and approximately 58 with stable Graves' hyperthyroidism. Whether ophthalmopathy could be predicted prospectively was tested in an independent validation cohort made up of roughly 19 hyperthyroidism patients plus 17 patients who later progressed to ophthalmopathy. The approximately 100 discovery patients were randomly split 7:3 into training and test sets. The study also compared thyroid tissue and blood T-cell repertoires from about six Graves' hyperthyroidism patients. After blood sampling, hyperthyroidism patients were treated with methimazole at a starting dose of 30 mg daily, and ophthalmopathy patients were treated with high-dose intravenous methylprednisolone. Libraries were constructed in a second round of multiplex PCR, after which size selection and purification were performed. Libraries were sequenced paired-end with 100 bp reads on an Illumina HiSeq2000. Raw data were processed with SOAPnuke, discarding reads with adapters, uncalled bases, mean Phred below 15, or no exact constant-primer or identifier match. COPE v1.2.5 was used to merge the high-quality paired reads, and each unique nucleotide sequence was defined as a clonotype. Clonotypes were aligned to IMGT TRBV, TRBD and TRBJ reference segments using MiTCR v1.1. The analysis included only V-J combinations with a frequency above 0.0001, which together covered around 99% of the repertoires. The TCS score was defined as F50 (clonal expansion) divided by E x V (chaos), with BLOSUM62-based TCRdist calculated between CDR3 peptides within each V-J. Welch's t-statistics and random forest reduced fewer than 550 V-J features to roughly 13, which were used in a naive Bayes classifier (R e1071). No statistical method was used to fix the sample size in advance, and group allocation was not hidden from the investigators. The paper reports TCR Vbeta CDR3 sequencing of approximately 140 peripheral blood samples: approximately 41 ophthalmopathy, roughly 74 hyperthyroidism and roughly 17 progressor patients.

Sequenced here: peripheral blood mononuclear cells (PBMCs), sampled at new diagnosis, from a patient treated with antithyroid drugs. Recombination linked TRBV5-6 to TRBJ1-2; a weak D assignment points to TRBD1 (5 bases agree). This sequence originates from a middle-aged woman with Graves disease. Donor details come from another sample of the same person, matched by shared clones. The sequence in DNA is TGTGCCAGCAGCTTGTTTGGACACACGGCTAACTATGGCTACACCTTC. Its product reads: CASSLFGHTANYGYTF. Outside the CDR3, residues come from the reference TRBV5-6 and TRBJ1-2 proteins, so the full variable domain is: DAGVTQSPTHLIKTRGQQVTLRCSPKSGHDTVSWYQQALGQGPQFIFQYYEEEERQRGNFPDRFSGHQFPNYSSELNVNALLLGDSALYLCASSLFGHTANYGYTFGSGTRLTVV.